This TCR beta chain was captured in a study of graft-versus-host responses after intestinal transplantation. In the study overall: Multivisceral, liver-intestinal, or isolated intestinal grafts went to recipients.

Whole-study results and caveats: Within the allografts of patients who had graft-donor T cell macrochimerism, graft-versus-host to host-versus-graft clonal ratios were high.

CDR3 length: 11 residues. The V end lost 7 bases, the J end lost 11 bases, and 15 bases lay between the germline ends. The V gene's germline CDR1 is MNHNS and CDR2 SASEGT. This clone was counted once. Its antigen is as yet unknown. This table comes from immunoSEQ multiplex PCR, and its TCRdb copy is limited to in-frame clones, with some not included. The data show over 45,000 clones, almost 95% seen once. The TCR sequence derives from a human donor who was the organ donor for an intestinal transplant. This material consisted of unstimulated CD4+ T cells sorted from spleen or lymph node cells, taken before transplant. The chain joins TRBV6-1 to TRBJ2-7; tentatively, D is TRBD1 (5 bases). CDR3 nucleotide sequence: TGTGCCAGCACCAAGGACATTTTAGAGTACTTC. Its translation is CASTKDILEYF.